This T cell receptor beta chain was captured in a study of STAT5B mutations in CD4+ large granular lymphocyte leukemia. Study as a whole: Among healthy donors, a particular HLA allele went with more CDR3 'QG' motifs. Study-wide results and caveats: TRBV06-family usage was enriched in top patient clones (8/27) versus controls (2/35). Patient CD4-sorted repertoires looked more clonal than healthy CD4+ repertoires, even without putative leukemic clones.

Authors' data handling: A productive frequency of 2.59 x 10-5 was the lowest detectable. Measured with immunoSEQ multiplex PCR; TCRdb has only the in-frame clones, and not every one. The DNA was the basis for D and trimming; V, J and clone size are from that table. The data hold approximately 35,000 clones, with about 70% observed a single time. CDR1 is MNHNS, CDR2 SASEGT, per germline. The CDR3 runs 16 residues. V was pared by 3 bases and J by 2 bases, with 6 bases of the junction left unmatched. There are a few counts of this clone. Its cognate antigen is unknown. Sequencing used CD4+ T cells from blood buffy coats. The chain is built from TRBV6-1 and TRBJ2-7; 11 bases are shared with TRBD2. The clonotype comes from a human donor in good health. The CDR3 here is CASSEVSGRGTYEQYF. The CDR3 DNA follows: TGTGCCAGCAGTGAGGTTAGCGGGAGGGGAACCTACGAGCAGTACTTC.